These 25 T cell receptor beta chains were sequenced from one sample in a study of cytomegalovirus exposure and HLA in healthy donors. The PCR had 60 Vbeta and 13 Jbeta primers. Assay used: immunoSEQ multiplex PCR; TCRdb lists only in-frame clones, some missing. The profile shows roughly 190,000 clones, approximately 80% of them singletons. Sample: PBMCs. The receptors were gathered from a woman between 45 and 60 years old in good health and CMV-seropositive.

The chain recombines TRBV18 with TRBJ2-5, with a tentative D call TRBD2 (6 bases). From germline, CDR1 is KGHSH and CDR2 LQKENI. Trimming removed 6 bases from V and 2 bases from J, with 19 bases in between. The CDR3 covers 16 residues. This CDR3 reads CASSPKGGGLQETQYF. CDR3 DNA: TGTGCCAGCTCCCCAAAGGGAGGAGGACTTCAAGAGACCCAGTACTTC.

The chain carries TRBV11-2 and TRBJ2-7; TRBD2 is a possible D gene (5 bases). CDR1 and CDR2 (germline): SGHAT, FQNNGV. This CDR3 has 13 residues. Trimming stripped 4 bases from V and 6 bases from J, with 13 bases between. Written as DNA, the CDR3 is TGTGCCAGCAGCTCCGGAGCGGAGCTCGAGCAGTACTTC. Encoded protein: CASSSGAELEQYF.

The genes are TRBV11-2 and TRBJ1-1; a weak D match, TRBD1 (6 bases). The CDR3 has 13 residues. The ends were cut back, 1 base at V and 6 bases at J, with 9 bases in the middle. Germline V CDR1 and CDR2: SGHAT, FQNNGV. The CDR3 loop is CASSLAGGPEAFF. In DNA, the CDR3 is TGTGCCAGCAGCTTAGCGGGGGGGCCTGAAGCTTTCTTT. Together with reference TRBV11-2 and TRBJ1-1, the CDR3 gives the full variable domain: EAGVAQSPRYKIIEKRQSVAFWCNPISGHATLYWYQQILGQGPKLLIQFQNNGVVDDSQLPKDRFSAERLKGVDSTLKIQPAKLEDSAVYLCASSLAGGPEAFFGQGTRLTVV.

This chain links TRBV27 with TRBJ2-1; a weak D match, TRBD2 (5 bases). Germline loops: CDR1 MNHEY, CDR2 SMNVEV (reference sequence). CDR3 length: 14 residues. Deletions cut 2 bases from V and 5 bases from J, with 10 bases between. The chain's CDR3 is CASSLRGLNNEQFF. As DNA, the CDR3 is TGTGCCAGCAGTTTACGCGGGCTGAACAATGAGCAGTTCTTC.

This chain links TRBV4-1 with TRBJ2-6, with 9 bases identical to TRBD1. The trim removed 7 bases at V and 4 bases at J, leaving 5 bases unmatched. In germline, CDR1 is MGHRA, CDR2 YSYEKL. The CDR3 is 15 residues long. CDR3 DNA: TGCGCCAGCACCCGGGACAGGGAAGGGGCCAACGTCCTGACTTTC. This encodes CASTRDREGANVLTF.

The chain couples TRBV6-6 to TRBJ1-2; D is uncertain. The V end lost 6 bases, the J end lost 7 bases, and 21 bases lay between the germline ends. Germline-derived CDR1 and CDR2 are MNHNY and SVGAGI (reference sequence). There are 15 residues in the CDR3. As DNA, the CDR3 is TGTGCCAGCAGCCCCTACTTAATAACGAGCGTTGGCTACACCTTC. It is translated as CASSPYLITSVGYTF.

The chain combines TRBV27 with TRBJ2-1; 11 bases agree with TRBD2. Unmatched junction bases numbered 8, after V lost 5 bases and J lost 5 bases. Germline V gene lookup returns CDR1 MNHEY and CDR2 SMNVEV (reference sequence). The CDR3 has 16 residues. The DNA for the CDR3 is TGTGCCAGCAGTGAGTTAGCGGGGGGGAAACACAATGAGCAGTTCTTC. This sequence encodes CASSELAGGKHNEQFF.

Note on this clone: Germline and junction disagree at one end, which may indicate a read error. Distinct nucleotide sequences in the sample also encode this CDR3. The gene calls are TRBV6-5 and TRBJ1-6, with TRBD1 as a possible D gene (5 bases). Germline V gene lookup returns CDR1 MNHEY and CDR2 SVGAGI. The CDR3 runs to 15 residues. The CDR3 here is CASSYGGDRNSPLHF. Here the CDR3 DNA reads TGTGCCAGCAGTTACGGAGGGGACCGTAATTCCCCCCTCCACTTT.

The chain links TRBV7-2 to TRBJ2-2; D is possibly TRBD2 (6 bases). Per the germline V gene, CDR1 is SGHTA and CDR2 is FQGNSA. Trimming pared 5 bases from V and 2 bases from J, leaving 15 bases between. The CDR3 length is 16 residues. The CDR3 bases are TGTGCCAGCAGCCCTACTAGCCGAGCTAACACCGGGGAGCTGTTTTTT. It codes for CASSPTSRANTGELFF.

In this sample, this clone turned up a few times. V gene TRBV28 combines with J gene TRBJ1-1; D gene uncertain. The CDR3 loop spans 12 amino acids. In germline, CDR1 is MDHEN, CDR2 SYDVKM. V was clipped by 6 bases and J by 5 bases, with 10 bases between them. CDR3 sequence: CASRQVGTEAFF. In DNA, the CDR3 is TGTGCCAGCAGGCAAGTCGGTACTGAAGCTTTCTTT.

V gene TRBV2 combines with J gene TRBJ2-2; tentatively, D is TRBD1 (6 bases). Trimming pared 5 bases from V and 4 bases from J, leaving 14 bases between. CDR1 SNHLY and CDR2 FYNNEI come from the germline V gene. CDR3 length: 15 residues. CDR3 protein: CASSFRTAITGELFF. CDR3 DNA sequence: TGTGCCAGCAGTTTTCGGACAGCCATCACCGGGGAGCTGTTTTTT.

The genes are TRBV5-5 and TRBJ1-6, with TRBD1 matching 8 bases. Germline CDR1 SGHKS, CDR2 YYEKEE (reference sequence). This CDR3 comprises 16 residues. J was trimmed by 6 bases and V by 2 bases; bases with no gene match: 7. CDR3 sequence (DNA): TGTGCCAGCAGCTTCCCCGGGACAGGAGCTAATTCACCCCTCCACTTT. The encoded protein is CASSFPGTGANSPLHF.

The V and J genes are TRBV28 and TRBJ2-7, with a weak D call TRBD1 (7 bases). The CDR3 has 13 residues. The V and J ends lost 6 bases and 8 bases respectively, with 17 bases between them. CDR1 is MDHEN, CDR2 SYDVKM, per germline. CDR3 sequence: CASRGGGWYQQYF. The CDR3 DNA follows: TGTGCCAGCAGAGGAGGGGGCTGGTACCAGCAGTACTTC.

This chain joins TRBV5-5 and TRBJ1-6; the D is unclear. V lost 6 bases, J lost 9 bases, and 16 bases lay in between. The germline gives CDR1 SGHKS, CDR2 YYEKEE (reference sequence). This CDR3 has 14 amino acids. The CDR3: CASTLIPYASPLHF. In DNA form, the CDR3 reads TGTGCCAGCACCCTGATACCCTATGCTTCACCCCTCCACTTT.

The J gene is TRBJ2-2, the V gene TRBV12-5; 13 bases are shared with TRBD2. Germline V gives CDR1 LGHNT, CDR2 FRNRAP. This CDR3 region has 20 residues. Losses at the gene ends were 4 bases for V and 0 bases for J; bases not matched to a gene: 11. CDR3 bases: TGTGCTAGTGGTTCTCCGACTAGCGGGGGGCCTTACGCGAACACCGGGGAGCTGTTTTTT. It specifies CASGSPTSGGPYANTGELFF.

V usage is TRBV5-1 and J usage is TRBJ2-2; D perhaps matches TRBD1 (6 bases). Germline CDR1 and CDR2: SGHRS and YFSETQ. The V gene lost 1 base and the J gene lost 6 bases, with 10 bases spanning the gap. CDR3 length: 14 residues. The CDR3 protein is CASSLTGLAGELFF. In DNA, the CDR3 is TGCGCCAGCAGCTTGACAGGGCTCGCCGGGGAGCTGTTTTTT.

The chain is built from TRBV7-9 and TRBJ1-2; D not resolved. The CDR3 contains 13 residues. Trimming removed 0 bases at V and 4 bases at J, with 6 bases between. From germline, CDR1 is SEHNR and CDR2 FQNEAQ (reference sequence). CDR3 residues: CASSLAQSYGYTF. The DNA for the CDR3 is TGTGCCAGCAGCTTAGCACAAAGCTATGGCTACACCTTC.

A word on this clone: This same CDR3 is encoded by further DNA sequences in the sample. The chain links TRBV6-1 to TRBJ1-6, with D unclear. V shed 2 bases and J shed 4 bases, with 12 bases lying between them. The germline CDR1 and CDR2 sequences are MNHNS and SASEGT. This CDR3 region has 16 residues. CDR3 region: CASSEFPGNYNSPLHF. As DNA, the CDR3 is TGTGCCAGCAGTGAATTTCCCGGGAATTATAATTCACCCCTCCACTTT.

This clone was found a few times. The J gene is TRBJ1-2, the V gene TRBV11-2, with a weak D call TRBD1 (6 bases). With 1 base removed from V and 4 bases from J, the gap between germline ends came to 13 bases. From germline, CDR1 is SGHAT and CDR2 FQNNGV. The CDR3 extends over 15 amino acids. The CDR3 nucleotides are TGTGCCAGCAGCTTAGTGGGGGGGCGGTCCTATGGCTACACCTTC. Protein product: CASSLVGGRSYGYTF.

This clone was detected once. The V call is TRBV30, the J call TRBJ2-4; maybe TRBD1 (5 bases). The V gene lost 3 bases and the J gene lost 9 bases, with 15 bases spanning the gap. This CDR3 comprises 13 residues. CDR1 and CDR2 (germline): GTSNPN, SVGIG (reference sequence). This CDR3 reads CAWSFTGVGIQYF. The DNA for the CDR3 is TGTGCCTGGAGCTTTACAGGTGTAGGCATTCAGTACTTC.

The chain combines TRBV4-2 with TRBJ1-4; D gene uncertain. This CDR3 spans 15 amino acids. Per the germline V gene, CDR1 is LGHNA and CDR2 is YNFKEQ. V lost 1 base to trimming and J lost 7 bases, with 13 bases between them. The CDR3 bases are TGTGCCAGCAGCCAAGGACTTCGTGGCTTTGAAAAACTGTTTTTT. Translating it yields CASSQGLRGFEKLFF.

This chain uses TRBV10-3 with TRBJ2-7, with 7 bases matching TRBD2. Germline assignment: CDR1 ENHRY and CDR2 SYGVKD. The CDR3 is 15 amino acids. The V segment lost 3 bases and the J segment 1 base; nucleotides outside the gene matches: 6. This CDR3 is CAISERAGDSYEQYF. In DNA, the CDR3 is TGTGCCATCAGTGAAAGGGCGGGGGATTCCTACGAGCAGTACTTC.

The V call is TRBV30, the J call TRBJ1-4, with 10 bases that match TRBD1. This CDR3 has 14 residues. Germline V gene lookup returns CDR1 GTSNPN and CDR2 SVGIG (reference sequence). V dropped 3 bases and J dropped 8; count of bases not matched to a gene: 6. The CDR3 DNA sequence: TGTGCCTGGAGCATGGGGACAGGGGCGGAAAAACTGTTTTTT. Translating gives CAWSMGTGAEKLFF.

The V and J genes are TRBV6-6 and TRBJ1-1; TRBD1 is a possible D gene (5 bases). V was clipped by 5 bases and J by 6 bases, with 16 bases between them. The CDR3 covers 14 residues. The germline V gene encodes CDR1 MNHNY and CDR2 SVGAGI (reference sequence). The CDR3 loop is CASSSGTPAAEAFF. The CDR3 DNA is TGTGCCAGCAGTAGCGGGACCCCGGCCGCTGAAGCTTTCTTT.

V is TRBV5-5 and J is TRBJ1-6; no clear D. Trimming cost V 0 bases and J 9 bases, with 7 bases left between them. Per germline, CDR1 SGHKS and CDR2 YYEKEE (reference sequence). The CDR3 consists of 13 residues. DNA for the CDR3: TGTGCCAGCAGCTTGGTAGAGATTTCACCCCTCCACTTT. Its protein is CASSLVEISPLHF.